Each of the 27 T cell receptor beta chains below was sequenced from the same sample in a study of cytomegalovirus exposure and HLA in healthy donors. PCR was performed using 60 Vbeta and 13 Jbeta primers. The repertoire was sequenced with immunoSEQ multiplex PCR; TCRdb's copy has only in-frame clones and lacks some. The sample has approximately 130,000 clones; roughly 69% are singletons. The specimen was PBMCs. Receptor source: a human donor in good health.

The rearrangement links TRBV27 to TRBJ2-1, with 10 bases aligning to TRBD2. Germline CDR1 reads MNHEY; CDR2 reads SMNVEV (reference sequence). This CDR3 contains 15 residues. The V and J ends lost 3 bases and 7 bases, in that order; junction bases with no gene match: 6. CDR3 sequence: CASSFSGRNMNEQFF. CDR3 nucleotides: TGTGCCAGCAGTTTTAGCGGGAGGAATATGAATGAGCAGTTCTTC.

The V gene is TRBV5-1, the J gene TRBJ2-3; 7 positions agree with TRBD2. Germline V CDR1 and CDR2: SGHRS, YFSETQ. The CDR3 covers 15 residues. The trim removed 0 bases at V and 1 base at J, leaving 2 bases unmatched. CDR3 loop: CASSLGAGGTDTQYF. DNA of the CDR3: TGCGCCAGCAGCTTGGGGGCGGGAGGCACAGATACGCAGTATTTT.

The V call is TRBV19, the J call TRBJ2-7; TRBD1 matches 10 bases. This CDR3 comprises 16 residues. The V gene's germline CDR1 is LNHDA and CDR2 SQIVND (reference sequence). J gave up 3 bases and V 6 bases, and 11 bases lay outside the gene matches. The CDR3 spells CASRQITGTGDYEQYF. The DNA for the CDR3 is TGTGCCAGTAGACAAATTACCGGGACAGGGGACTACGAGCAGTACTTC.

The V and J genes are TRBV6-1 and TRBJ1-2, with D possibly matching TRBD1 (5 bases). There are 14 residues in the CDR3. The ends were cut back, 2 bases at V and 0 bases at J, with 7 bases in the middle. Germline V gene data show CDR1 as MNHNS and CDR2 as SASEGT. The CDR3 region has the DNA TGTGCCAGCAGTGAAATAGGGGCTAACTATGGCTACACCTTC. It codes for CASSEIGANYGYTF.

The table lists this clone with a count of one. The CDR3 loop reads CASSIGTSNTEAFF. CDR3 in DNA: TGTGCCAGTAGTATCGGGACAAGTAACACTGAAGCTTTCTTT. V usage is TRBV19 and J usage is TRBJ1-1; perhaps TRBD1 as D (6 bases). The CDR3 is 14 residues long. Germline values: CDR1 LNHDA, CDR2 SQIVND (reference sequence). Trimming cost V 3 bases and J 2 bases, with 10 bases left between them.

This clone was counted between two and nine times. V is TRBV6-1 and J is TRBJ2-3; D may be TRBD2 (7 bases). The germline gives CDR1 MNHNS, CDR2 SASEGT. This CDR3 is built from 14 residues. V lost 6 bases to trimming and J lost 4 bases, with 14 bases between them. As DNA, the CDR3 is TGTGCCAGCAGCCCCGGGGGGCCACCAGATACGCAGTATTTT. This sequence encodes CASSPGGPPDTQYF.

This chain connects TRBV9 to TRBJ2-1, with 12 bases fitting TRBD2. The CDR3 is 16 residues long. The junction had 9 bases not matched to a gene; V was cut back by 4 bases and J by 7 bases. Germline assignment: CDR1 SGDLS and CDR2 YYNGEE. This CDR3 reads CASSFGLAGIVNEQFF. CDR3 nucleotides: TGTGCCAGCAGCTTCGGACTAGCGGGAATTGTGAATGAGCAGTTCTTC.

V gene TRBV4-2 combines with J gene TRBJ2-7; TRBD1 agrees at 11 bases. CDR3 length: 14 amino acids. Germline V gives CDR1 LGHNA, CDR2 YNFKEQ. V lost 4 bases, J lost 3 bases, and 2 bases stayed unmatched. CDR3 sequence reads: CASSPGTGGYEQYF. The DNA of the CDR3 is TGTGCCAGCAGCCCCGGGACAGGGGGCTACGAGCAGTACTTC.

The chain links TRBV7-9 to TRBJ1-1, with D possibly TRBD1 on 5 matching bases. The germline gives CDR1 SEHNR, CDR2 FQNEAQ (reference sequence). Trimming cost V 2 bases and J 4 bases, with 14 bases left between them. The CDR3 sequence is 15 residues long. DNA for the CDR3: TGTGCCAGCAGCTTAATTTCGGGGGGGATCACTGAAGCTTTCTTT. This translates into CASSLISGGITEAFF. The full variable domain, its missing parts supplied by reference TRBV7-9 and TRBJ1-1, is DTGVSQNPRHKITKRGQNVTFRCDPISEHNRLYWYRQTLGQGPEFLTYFQNEAQLEKSRLLSDRFSAERPKGSFSTLEIQRTEQGDSAMYLCASSLISGGITEAFFGQGTRLTVV.

The chain employs TRBV7-9 and TRBJ1-2; perhaps TRBD1 as D (6 bases). V lost 5 bases and J lost 6, with 13 bases in between. The CDR3 has 13 amino acids. The V gene's germline CDR1 is SEHNR and CDR2 FQNEAQ (reference sequence). CDR3: CASSPSGGHGYTF. CDR3 bases: TGTGCCAGCAGCCCTAGTGGGGGCCATGGCTACACCTTC.

The chain links TRBV6-6 to TRBJ2-7; 7 positions match TRBD1. J lost 7 bases, V lost 5 bases, and 5 bases had no gene match. The CDR3 totals 12 residues. Per germline, CDR1 MNHNY and CDR2 SVGAGI (reference sequence). The CDR3 here is CASSEGAWEQYF. CDR3 nucleotide sequence: TGTGCCAGCAGTGAGGGGGCATGGGAGCAGTACTTC.

V is TRBV7-2 and J is TRBJ2-5, with 7 nucleotides matching TRBD1. The J call is uncertain, as TRBJ2-7 better fits the DNA end. The CDR3 sequence is 15 residues long. Germline V CDR1 and CDR2: SGHTA, FQGNSA. The CDR3 sequence: CASSLAAGGTYEQYF. The CDR3 DNA follows: TGTGCCAGCAGCTTAGCCGCAGGGGGAACCTACGAGCAGTACTTC.

This clone was seen just once. The genes are TRBV6-1 and TRBJ1-1; D perhaps matches TRBD1 (5 bases). V lost 4 bases and J 0 bases, leaving 12 bases between the germline ends. CDR1 and CDR2 from the germline V gene are MNHNS and SASEGT. The CDR3 loop spans 15 amino acids. This CDR3 reads CASSATALMNTEAFF. In nucleotides, the CDR3 is TGTGCCAGCAGTGCGACAGCCCTCATGAACACTGAAGCTTTCTTT.

The sample holds a few counts of this clone. The chain combines TRBV10-3 with TRBJ1-1; 7 bases are a match to TRBD1. The trim removed 5 bases at V and 2 bases at J, leaving 5 bases unmatched. CDR1 and CDR2 (germline): ENHRY, SYGVKD. The CDR3 has 14 amino acids. CDR3 in DNA: TGTGCCATCAGTTGGGACAGTACTAACACTGAAGCTTTCTTT. Its protein is CAISWDSTNTEAFF.

The chain combines TRBV15 with TRBJ2-7, with a weak D call TRBD1 (6 bases). The V end lost 3 bases, the J end lost 2 bases, and 14 bases lay between the germline ends. The CDR3 is 15 residues long. Germline V gene data show CDR1 as LNHNV and CDR2 as YYDKDF (reference sequence). The CDR3 DNA sequence: TGTGCCACCAGCAGGGATAAGGACAGAGCCTACGAGCAGTACTTC. Its translation: CATSRDKDRAYEQYF.

This clone came up a few times. The rearrangement uses TRBV4-3 and TRBJ2-2; D call uncertain. Trimming removed 4 bases at V and 4 bases at J, with 10 bases between. Germline CDR1 and CDR2: LGHNA and YSLEER. The CDR3 totals 14 residues. The CDR3 DNA is TGCGCCAGCAGCCGCATGCTTAGCACCGGGGAGCTGTTTTTT. Amino acid sequence: CASSRMLSTGELFF.

The V call is TRBV23-1, the J call TRBJ2-1, with D tentatively TRBD2 (6 bases). TRBV23-1 is an ORF, and what it does is uncertain. The V gene lost 0 bases and the J gene lost 5 bases, with 17 bases spanning the gap. The CDR3 extends over 17 amino acids. The CDR3 loop is CASSQSFSGSVNNEQFF. CDR3 sequence (DNA): TGCGCCAGCAGTCAATCTTTTTCCGGGAGCGTCAACAATGAGCAGTTCTTC.

V and J are TRBV2 and TRBJ2-1; no clear D. The CDR3 runs to 13 residues. Germline V gene data show CDR1 as SNHLY and CDR2 as FYNNEI. V was shortened by 3 bases and J by 10 bases, with 13 bases between the two germline ends. The CDR3 sequence is CASSEFQYGEQFF. CDR3 in DNA: TGTGCCAGCAGTGAGTTCCAGTACGGGGAGCAGTTCTTC.

The V call is TRBV19, the J call TRBJ2-1; 9 positions agree with TRBD2. With 5 bases clipped from V and 3 bases from J, the junction kept 5 bases outside the gene matches. The germline V gene encodes CDR1 LNHDA and CDR2 SQIVND (reference sequence). CDR3 length equals 15 residues. The CDR3 loop is CASSPGLALYNEQFF. CDR3 coding DNA: TGTGCCAGTAGTCCGGGACTAGCACTCTACAATGAGCAGTTCTTC.

The DNA for the CDR3 is TGTGCCAGCAGTATGGAGAAATTTAACACTGAAGCTTTCTTT. Translation gives CASSMEKFNTEAFF. The chain recombines TRBV6-5 with TRBJ1-1, with no clear D. The V and J ends lost 5 bases and 2 bases respectively, with 12 bases between them. Germline V gene sequence: CDR1 MNHEY, CDR2 SVGAGI. The CDR3 is 14 amino acids.

This chain connects TRBV6-5 to TRBJ2-7; 8 positions match TRBD2. The CDR3 is 14 amino acids. CDR1 is MNHEY and CDR2 is SVGAGI in the germline V gene. Trimming took 8 bases from V and 2 from J; bases not matched to a gene: 8. The CDR3 nucleotides are TGTGCCAGCGAACGGCGGGGGGCCCCCTACGAGCAGTACTTC. It translates to CASERRGAPYEQYF.

CDR3 sequence: CASSPTGTEAFF. Here the CDR3 DNA reads TGTGCCAGCAGTCCCACGGGCACTGAAGCTTTCTTT. V and J are TRBV6-5 and TRBJ1-1; D is unclear. V was clipped by 5 bases and J by 4 bases, with 8 bases between them. The length of the CDR3 is 12 residues. Germline loops: CDR1 MNHEY, CDR2 SVGAGI.

In its sample, this clone was seen a few times. This chain joins TRBV28 and TRBJ1-2, with 8 nucleotides matching TRBD1. The V gene end was trimmed by 6 bases and the J gene end by 4 bases; junction bases not matched to a gene: 16. Germline V lookup: CDR1 MDHEN, CDR2 SYDVKM. The CDR3 is 17 residues long. Written as DNA, the CDR3 is TGTGCCAGCAGCCCAGCGGGGCAGGGGGCGCGGGTCTATGGCTACACCTTC. It specifies CASSPAGQGARVYGYTF.

The rearrangement uses TRBV19 and TRBJ1-1; D unresolved. The CDR3 consists of 16 residues. The germline gives CDR1 LNHDA, CDR2 SQIVND (reference sequence). V was trimmed by 2 bases and J by 1 base, leaving 14 bases between them. This CDR3 reads CASSITGSWANTEAFF. The CDR3, as DNA: TGTGCCAGTAGTATAACGGGGTCCTGGGCGAACACTGAAGCTTTCTTT.

V and J are TRBV5-1 and TRBJ2-6; perhaps TRBD1 as D (6 bases). Per the germline V gene, CDR1 is SGHRS and CDR2 is YFSETQ. V gave up 4 bases and J gave up 2 bases, with 7 bases separating them. The CDR3 runs to 14 residues. The CDR3 bases are TGCGCCAGCAGCGAGGGGGCTGGGGCCAACGTCCTGACTTTC. Amino acids: CASSEGAGANVLTF.

The genes are TRBV19 and TRBJ2-7; 7 nucleotides line up with TRBD1. With V trimmed by 2 bases and J by 2 bases, 6 bases remained unmatched. This CDR3 contains 15 residues. Germline CDR1 LNHDA, CDR2 SQIVND (reference sequence). The CDR3 reads CASSIPGQATYEQYF. In DNA form, the CDR3 reads TGTGCCAGTAGTATACCCGGACAGGCAACCTACGAGCAGTACTTC. The entire variable domain, with the rest obtained from reference TRBV19 and TRBJ2-7, is as follows: DGGITQSPKYLFRKEGQNVTLSCEQNLNHDAMYWYRQDPGQGLRLIYYSQIVNDFQKGDIAEGYSVSREKKESFPLTVTSAQKNPTAFYLCASSIPGQATYEQYFGPGTRLTVT.

The CDR3 spells CASSLRGGGTEAFF. The CDR3 DNA is TGTGCCAGCAGCTTACGGGGGGGAGGCACTGAAGCTTTCTTT. The rearrangement links TRBV7-2 to TRBJ1-1, with a possible D match to TRBD1 (5 bases). CDR1 is SGHTA, CDR2 FQGNSA, per germline. V shed 2 bases and J shed 4 bases, with 11 bases lying between them. CDR3 size: 14 residues.